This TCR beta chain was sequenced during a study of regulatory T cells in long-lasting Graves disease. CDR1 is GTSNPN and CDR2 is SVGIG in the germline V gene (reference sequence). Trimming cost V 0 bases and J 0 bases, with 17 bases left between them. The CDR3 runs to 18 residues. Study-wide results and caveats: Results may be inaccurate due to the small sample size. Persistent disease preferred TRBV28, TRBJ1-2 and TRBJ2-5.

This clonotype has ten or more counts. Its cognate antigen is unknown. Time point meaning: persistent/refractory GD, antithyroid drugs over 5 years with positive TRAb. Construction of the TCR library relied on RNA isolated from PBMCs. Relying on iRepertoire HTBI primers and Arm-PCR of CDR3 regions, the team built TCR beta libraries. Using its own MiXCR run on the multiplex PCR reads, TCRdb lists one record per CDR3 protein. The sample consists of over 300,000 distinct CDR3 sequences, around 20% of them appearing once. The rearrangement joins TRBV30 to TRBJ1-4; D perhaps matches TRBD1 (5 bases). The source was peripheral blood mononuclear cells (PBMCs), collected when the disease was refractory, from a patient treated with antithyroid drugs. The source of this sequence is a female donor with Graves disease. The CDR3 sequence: CAWSVHVGGEATNEKLFF. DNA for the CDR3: TGTGCCTGGAGTGTACACGTGGGAGGGGAGGCAACTAATGAAAAACTGTTTTTT.